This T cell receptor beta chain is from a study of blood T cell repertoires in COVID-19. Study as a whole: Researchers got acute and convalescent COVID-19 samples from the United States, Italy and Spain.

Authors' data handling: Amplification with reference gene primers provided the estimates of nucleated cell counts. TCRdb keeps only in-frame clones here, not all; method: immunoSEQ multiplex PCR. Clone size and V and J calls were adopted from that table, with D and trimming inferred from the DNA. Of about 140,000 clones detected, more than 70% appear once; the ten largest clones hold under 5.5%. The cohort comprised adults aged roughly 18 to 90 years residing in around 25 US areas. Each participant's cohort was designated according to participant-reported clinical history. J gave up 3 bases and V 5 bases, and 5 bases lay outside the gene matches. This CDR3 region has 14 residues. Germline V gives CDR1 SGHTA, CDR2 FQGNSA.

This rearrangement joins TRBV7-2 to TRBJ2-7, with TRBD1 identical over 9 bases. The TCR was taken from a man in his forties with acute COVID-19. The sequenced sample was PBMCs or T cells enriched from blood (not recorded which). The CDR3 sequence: CASSVMGQGYEQYF. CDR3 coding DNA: TGTGCCAGCAGCGTAATGGGACAGGGCTACGAGCAGTACTTC.